This T cell receptor beta chain comes out of a study of blood T cell repertoires in COVID-19 (dated by TCRdb to about 2020). For the wider study: For ImmuneRACE Cohort 3, a participant was defined as recovered based on two consecutive negative NP/OP PCR tests, clearance by a healthcare professional, or resolution of symptoms. Collaborator samples came from the United States, Italy and Spain and covered acute and convalescent phases of COVID-19. The material from the prospective study consisted of cDNA or gDNA derived from T cells, B-cell-depleted T cells, or PBMCs. The dataset comprised deeply sampled blood TCRbeta repertoires from subjects exposed to, actively infected with, or recovered from COVID-19. A freely available public database, intended as a resource for researchers studying the immune response to SARS-CoV-2, is where the repertoires were released. Samples came from the ongoing ImmuneRACE study (first 160 participants) plus 1,254 subjects from 6 global collaborators. Sample metadata almost always included a de-identified subject ID, COVID-19 status, age in years and sex. HLA class I and class II types, where available, came from metadata supplied by the sample provider rather than from assay-based typing.

TCRbeta CDR3 regions were amplified from genomic DNA using the immunoSEQ Assay, a bias-controlled multiplex PCR. Regarding the original processing steps: The number of nucleated cells in each sample was estimated from the amplification of reference gene primers within the assay. Sequence reads were collapsed and filtered to measure the absolute abundance of every unique TCRbeta CDR3 rearrangement. For each sample, productive Simpson clonality was calculated as the square root of Simpson's diversity index across productive rearrangements. What TCRdb holds here is the immuneACCESS table cut down to in-frame rearrangements. Part of the clones is not present; checked against another copy, under half of the missing clones reflect an unresolved V gene, and the others are unexplained. V, J and clone size reflect that table, while D and trimming were determined from the DNA. Counted in this sample were fewer than 250,000 clones; about nine tenths of them appeared once. Clones ranked in the top ten supply 5.5% to 8.5% of the sample.

The germline V gene provides CDR1 SNHLY and CDR2 FYNNEI. There are 12 amino acids in the CDR3, from cysteine to phenylalanine inclusive. The read is trimmed to its CDR3 DNA, 36 bases read in frame from base 1. Relative to germline, V is 3 bases shorter and J is 10 bases shorter, with 10 bases between their ends. Concerning this clone: What this receptor recognizes is not known. Within one base of it there is no much larger clone, and no base qualities were kept.

Enrolling through a virtual design, the prospective study's participants ranged in age from roughly 18 to 90 years and lived across approximately 25 United States geographic areas. In the prospective study, participants were assigned to cohorts based on the clinical history participants reported in a screening survey and a study questionnaire. Mobile phlebotomists in the prospective study collected whole blood, serum and a nasopharyngeal or oropharyngeal swab from every participant. Over a roughly 2-month period, participants in the prospective study had the option of providing additional blood draws and questionnaires. Blood samples from the prospective study were shipped frozen or at room temperature prior to DNA extraction. Study-wide findings and limitations: How much clinical and demographic metadata was included differed by source and by participant, and the metadata was provided uncurated.

The TCR originated in a man in his thirties or forties in a cohort exposed to, infected with or recovered from COVID-19 (not recorded which). The source material was PBMCs or T cells enriched from blood (not recorded which). The chain uses TRBV2 and TRBJ2-1; TRBD2 is possibly the D segment (5 matching bases). The DNA sequence follows: TGTGCCAGCAGTGAGGCTAGCCGGGAGCAGTTCTTC. Translated, this is CASSEASREQFF. The full variable domain, completed from the reference TRBV2 and TRBJ2-1 proteins outside the CDR3, reads EPEVTQTPSHQVTQMGQEVILRCVPISNHLYFYWYRQILGQKVEFLVSFYNNEISEKSEIFDDQFSVERPDGSNFTLKIRSTKLEDSAMYFCASSEASREQFFGPGTRLTVL.